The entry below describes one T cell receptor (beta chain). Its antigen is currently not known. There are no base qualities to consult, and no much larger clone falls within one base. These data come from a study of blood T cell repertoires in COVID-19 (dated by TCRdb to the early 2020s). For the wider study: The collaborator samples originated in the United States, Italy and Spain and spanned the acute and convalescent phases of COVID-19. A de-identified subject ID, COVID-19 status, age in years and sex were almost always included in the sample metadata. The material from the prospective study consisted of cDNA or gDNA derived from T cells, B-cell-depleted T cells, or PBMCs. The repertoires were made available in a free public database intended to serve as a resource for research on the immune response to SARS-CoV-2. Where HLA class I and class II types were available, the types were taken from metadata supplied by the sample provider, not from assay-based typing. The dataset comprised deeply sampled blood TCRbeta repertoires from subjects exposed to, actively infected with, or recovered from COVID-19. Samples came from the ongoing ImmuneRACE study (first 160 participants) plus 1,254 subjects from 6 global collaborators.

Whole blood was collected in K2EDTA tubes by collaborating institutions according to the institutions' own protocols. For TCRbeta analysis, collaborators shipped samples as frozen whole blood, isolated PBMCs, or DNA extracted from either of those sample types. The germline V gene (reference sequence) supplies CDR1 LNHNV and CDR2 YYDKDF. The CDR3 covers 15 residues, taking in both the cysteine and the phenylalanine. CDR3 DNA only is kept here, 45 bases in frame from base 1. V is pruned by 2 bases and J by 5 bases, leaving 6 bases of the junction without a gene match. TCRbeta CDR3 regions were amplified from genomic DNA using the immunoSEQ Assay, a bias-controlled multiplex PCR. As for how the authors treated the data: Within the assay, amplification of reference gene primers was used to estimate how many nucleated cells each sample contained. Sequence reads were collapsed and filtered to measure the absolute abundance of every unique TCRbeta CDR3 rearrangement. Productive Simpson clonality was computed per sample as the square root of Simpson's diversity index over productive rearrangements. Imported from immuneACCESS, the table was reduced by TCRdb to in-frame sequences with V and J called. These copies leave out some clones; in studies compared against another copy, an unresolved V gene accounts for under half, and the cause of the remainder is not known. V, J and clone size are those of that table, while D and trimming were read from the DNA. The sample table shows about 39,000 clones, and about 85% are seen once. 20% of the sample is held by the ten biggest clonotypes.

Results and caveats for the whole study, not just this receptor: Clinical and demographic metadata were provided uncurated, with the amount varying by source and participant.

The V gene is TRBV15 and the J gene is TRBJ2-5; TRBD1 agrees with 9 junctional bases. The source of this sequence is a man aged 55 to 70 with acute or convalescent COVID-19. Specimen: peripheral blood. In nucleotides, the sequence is TGTGCCACCAGCAGACCCCGGGGGACAGGGGAGACCCAGTACTTC. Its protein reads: CATSRPRGTGETQYF. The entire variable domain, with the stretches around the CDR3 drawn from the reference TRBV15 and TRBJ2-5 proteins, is DAMVIQNPRYQVTQFGKPVTLSCSQTLNHNVMYWYQQKSSQAPKLLFHYYDKDFNNEADTPDNFQSRRPNTSFCFLDIRSPGLGDTAMYLCATSRPRGTGETQYFGPGTRLLVL.